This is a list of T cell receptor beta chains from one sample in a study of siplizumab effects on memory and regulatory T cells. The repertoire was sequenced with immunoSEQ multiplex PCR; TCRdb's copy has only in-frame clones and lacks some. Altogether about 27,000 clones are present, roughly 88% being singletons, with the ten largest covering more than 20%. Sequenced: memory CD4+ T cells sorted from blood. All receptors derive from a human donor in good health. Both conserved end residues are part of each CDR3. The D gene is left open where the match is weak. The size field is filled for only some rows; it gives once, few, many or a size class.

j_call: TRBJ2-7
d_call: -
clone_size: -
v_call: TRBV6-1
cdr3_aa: CASSGLDGSSYEQYF
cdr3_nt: TGTGCCAGCAGTGGCCTCGACGGTAGCTCCTACGAGCAGTACTTC

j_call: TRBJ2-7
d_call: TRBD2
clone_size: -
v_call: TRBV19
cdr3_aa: CASRRGGGDYGYEQYF
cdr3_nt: TGTGCCAGTCGTCGGGGCGGCGGGGACTACGGTTACGAGCAGTACTTC

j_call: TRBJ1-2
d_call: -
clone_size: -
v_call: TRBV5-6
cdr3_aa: CASSLTEGPPSGGYTF
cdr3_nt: TGTGCCAGCAGCTTGACTGAAGGCCCCCCTTCGGGTGGCTACACCTTC

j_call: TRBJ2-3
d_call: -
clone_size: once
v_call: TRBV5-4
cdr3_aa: CASSLFGRGGTDTQYF
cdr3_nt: TGTGCCAGCAGCTTGTTCGGGAGAGGCGGCACAGATACGCAGTATTTT

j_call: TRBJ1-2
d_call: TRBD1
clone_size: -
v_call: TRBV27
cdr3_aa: CASSPRQGPTFFNYGYTF
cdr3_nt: TGTGCCAGCAGTCCCCGACAGGGGCCAACCTTTTTTAACTATGGCTACACCTTC

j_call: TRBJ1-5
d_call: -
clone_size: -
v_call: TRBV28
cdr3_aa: CASSWFPEGQPQHF
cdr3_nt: TGTGCCAGCAGTTGGTTCCCCGAAGGGCAGCCCCAGCATTTT

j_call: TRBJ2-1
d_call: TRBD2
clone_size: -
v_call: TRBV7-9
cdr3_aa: CASSLISGAAYNEQFF
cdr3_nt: TGTGCCAGCAGCTTAATTAGCGGGGCCGCCTACAATGAGCAGTTCTTC

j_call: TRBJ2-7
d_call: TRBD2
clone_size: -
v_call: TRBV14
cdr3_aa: CASSPGTSGRGGEQYF
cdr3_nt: TGTGCCAGCAGCCCCGGGACTAGCGGGAGAGGGGGCGAGCAGTACTTC

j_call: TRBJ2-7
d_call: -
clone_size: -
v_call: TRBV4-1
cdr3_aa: CTSSPIDPPEQYF
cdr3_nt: TGCACCAGCAGCCCGATCGACCCCCCCGAGCAGTACTTC

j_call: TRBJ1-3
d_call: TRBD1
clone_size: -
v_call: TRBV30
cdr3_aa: CAWSVGTVGNTIYF
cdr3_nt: TGTGCCTGGAGTGTTGGGACAGTCGGAAACACCATATATTTT

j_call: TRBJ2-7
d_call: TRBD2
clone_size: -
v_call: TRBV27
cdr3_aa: CASSIIAGRSYEQYF
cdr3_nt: TGTGCCAGCAGTATTATAGCGGGACGCTCCTACGAGCAGTACTTC

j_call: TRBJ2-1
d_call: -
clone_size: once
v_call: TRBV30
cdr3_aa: CAWSVQGANEQFF
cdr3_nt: TGTGCCTGGAGTGTACAAGGGGCCAATGAGCAGTTCTTC

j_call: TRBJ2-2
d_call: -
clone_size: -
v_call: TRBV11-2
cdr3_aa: CASSRQFTGELFF
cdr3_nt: TGTGCCAGCAGCCGCCAATTCACCGGGGAGCTGTTTTTT

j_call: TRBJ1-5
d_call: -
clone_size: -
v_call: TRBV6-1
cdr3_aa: CASRTQGNANQPQHF
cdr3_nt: TGTGCCAGCAGAACTCAGGGGAATGCCAATCAGCCCCAGCATTTT

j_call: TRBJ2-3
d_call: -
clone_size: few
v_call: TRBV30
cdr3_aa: CARRQESTDTQYF
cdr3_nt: TGTGCCCGTAGACAGGAGAGCACAGATACGCAGTATTTT

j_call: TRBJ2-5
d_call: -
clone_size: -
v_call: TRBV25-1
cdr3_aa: CASSEYQGWQETQYF
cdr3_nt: TGTGCCAGCAGTGAATATCAGGGGTGGCAAGAGACCCAGTACTTC

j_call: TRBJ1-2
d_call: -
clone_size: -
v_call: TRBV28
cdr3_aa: CASSLSQPPNYGYTF
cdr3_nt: TGTGCCAGCAGTTTATCTCAGCCTCCCAACTATGGCTACACCTTC

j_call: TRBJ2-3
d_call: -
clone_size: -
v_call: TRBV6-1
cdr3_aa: CASSEARVSGRWADTQYF
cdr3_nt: TGTGCCAGCAGTGAAGCGCGGGTGTCGGGGAGGTGGGCAGATACGCAGTATTTT

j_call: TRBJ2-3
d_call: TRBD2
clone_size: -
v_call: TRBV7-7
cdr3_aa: CASSLAAGVDTQYF
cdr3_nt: TGTGCTAGCAGCTTAGCAGCGGGAGTGGATACGCAGTATTTT

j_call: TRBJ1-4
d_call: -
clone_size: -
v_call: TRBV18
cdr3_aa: CASSNAHNEKLFF
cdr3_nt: TGTGCCAGCTCAAATGCCCACAATGAAAAACTGTTTTTT

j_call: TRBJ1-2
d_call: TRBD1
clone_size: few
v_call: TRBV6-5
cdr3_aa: CASSTPDRAMGYTF
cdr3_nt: TGTGCCAGCAGTACCCCTGACAGGGCGATGGGCTACACCTTC

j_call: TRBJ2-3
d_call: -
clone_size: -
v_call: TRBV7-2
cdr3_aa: CASSLVQGSTDTQYF
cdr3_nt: TGTGCCAGCAGCTTAGTTCAGGGCAGCACAGATACGCAGTATTTT

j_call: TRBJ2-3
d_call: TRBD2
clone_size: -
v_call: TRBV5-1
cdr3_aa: CASSRQAGEDTQYF
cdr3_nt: TGCGCCAGCAGCCGTCAAGCGGGAGAAGATACGCAGTATTTT

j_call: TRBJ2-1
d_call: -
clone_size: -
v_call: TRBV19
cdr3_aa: CASSKDFWGNNEQFF
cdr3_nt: TGTGCCAGTAGTAAGGATTTTTGGGGAAACAATGAGCAGTTCTTC

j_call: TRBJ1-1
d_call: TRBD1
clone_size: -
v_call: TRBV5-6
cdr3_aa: CASSPRDRGRSTEAFF
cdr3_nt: TGTGCCAGCAGCCCACGGGACAGGGGGCGTAGCACTGAAGCTTTCTTT

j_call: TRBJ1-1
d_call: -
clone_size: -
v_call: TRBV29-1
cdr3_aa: CSVEPTGNTEAFF
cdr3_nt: TGCAGCGTTGAACCGACAGGGAACACTGAAGCTTTCTTT

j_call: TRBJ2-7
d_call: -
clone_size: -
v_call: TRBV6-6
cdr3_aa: CASSYGGSYEQYF
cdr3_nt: TGTGCCAGCAGTTACGGCGGTTCCTACGAGCAGTACTTC

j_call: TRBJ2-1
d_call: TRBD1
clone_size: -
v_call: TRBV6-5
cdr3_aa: CASFRGPYNEQFF
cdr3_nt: TGTGCCAGCTTCAGGGGGCCATACAATGAGCAGTTCTTC

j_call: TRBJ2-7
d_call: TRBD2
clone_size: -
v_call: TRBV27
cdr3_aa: CASSLNPGGSYEQYF
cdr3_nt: TGTGCCAGCAGTTTAAACCCGGGGGGATCCTACGAGCAGTACTTC

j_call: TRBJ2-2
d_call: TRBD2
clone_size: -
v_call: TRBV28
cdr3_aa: CASRGGGTGELFF
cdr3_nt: TGTGCCAGCAGAGGCGGGGGCACCGGGGAGCTGTTTTTT

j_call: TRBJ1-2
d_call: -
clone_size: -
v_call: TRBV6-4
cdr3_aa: CASSDKAGDGYTF
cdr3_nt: TGTGCCAGCAGTGACAAGGCAGGGGATGGCTACACCTTC

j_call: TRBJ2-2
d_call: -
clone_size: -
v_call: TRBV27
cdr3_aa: CASSSIRRGAVF
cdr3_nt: TGTGCCAGCAGTTCAATTCGGCGGGGAGCTGTTTTT

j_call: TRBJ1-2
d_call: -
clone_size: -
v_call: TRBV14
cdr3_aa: CASSQVGRSPLGYSYTF
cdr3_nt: TGTGCCAGCAGCCAAGTCGGCAGGTCCCCCCTTGGCTACAGCTACACCTTC

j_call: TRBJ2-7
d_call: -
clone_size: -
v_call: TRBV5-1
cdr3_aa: CASSPRTVTYEQYF
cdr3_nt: TGCGCCAGCAGCCCACGGACAGTAACCTACGAGCAGTACTTC

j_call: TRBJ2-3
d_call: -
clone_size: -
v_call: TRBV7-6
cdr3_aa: CASSQRGSGTDTQYF
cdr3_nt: TGTGCCAGCAGCCAGAGAGGCTCCGGCACAGATACGCAGTATTTT

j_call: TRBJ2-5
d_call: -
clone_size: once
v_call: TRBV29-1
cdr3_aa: CSVDPGRSETQYF
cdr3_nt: TGCAGCGTTGACCCGGGGCGGAGTGAGACCCAGTACTTC

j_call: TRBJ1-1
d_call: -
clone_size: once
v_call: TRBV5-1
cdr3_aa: CASSSTPGHRNTEAFF
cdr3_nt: TGCGCCAGCAGCTCAACCCCGGGACATAGGAACACTGAAGCTTTCTTT

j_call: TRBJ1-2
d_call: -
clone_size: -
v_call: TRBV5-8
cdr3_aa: CASSLGGAFNYGYTF
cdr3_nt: TGTGCCAGCAGCTTGGGGGGCGCGTTCAACTATGGCTACACCTTC

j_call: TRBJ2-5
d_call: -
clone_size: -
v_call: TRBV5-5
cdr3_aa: CASSPGGRETQYF
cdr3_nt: TGTGCCAGCAGCCCGGGGGGCCGAGAGACCCAGTACTTC

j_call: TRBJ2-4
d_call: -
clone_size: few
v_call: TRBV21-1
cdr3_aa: CASSVTGGAVAKNIQYF
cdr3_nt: TGTGCCAGCAGCGTAACAGGGGGCGCGGTAGCCAAAAACATTCAGTACTTC

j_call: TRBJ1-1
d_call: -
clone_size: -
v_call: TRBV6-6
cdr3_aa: CASSNDVNTEAFF
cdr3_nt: TGTGCCAGCAGTAACGACGTGAACACTGAAGCTTTCTTT

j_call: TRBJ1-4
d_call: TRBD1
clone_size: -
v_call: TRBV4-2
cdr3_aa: CASSQEDRRATNEKLFF
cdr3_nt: TGTGCCAGCAGCCAAGAGGACAGGCGGGCAACTAATGAAAAACTGTTTTTT

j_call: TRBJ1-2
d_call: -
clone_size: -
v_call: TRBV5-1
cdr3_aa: CASSLGGIYGYTF
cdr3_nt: TGCGCCAGCAGCTTGGGAGGGATTTATGGCTACACCTTC